What follows are 2 T cell receptor beta chains derived from one specimen sequenced in a study of blood T cell repertoires in COVID-19. Produced via immunoSEQ multiplex PCR; TCRdb's table is partial and in-frame only. The table shows some 270,000 clones, with approximately 90% occurring only once. Sequenced input: PBMCs or T cells enriched from blood (not recorded which). These receptors were collected from a woman aged 25 to 45 with acute COVID-19.

The CDR3 nucleotides are TGTGCCAGCAGCCCTCTGGTCGGGAGGGCCAGAGATACGCAGTATTTT. It specifies CASSPLVGRARDTQYF. V and J are TRBV11-2 and TRBJ2-3, with 8 bases lining up with TRBD2. Germline-derived CDR1 and CDR2 are SGHAT and FQNNGV. There are 16 residues in the CDR3. J lost 5 bases, V lost 5 bases, and 12 bases had no gene match.

The sample holds a few counts of this clone. This chain joins TRBV27 and TRBJ2-3; 7 positions agree with TRBD1. The CDR3 is 14 amino acids. The germline gives CDR1 MNHEY, CDR2 SMNVEV (reference sequence). V shed 5 bases and J 1 base; nucleotides not matched to a gene: 3. CDR3 sequence: CASSAQGGTDTQYF. The CDR3 DNA follows: TGTGCCAGCAGTGCGCAGGGGGGCACAGATACGCAGTATTTT.